The clone carrying this TCR beta chain was found a few times. The CDR3 has 13 residues. Trimming took off 6 bases at V and 4 bases at J, with 9 bases between the two ends. The germline CDR1 and CDR2 sequences are MNHEY and SVGAGI. TCRdb re-called the 5' RACE reads with MiXCR, one entry per CDR3 protein. The sample has some 54,000 distinct CDR3 sequences; about 15% are singletons. The source of this sequence is a female donor with breast cancer. The chain uses TRBV6-5 and TRBJ2-2, with unresolved D. What was sequenced was naive CD4+ T cells sorted from blood. Subset reported: naive CD4+ T cells, CD4+CD45RA+CD25-. The CDR3 sequence: CASRTGPTGELFF. The DNA of the CDR3 is TGTGCCAGCAGGACGGGCCCCACCGGGGAGCTGTTTTTT.